This TCR beta chain is from a study of shared clonotypes between healthy human individuals. On this clone itself: Its antigen is still unknown.

Naive CD8 isolation took CD45RO-negative cells positively selected for CCR7 and excluded terminally differentiated effector memory CD45RA+ cells. The V gene lost 1 base and the J gene lost 5 bases, with 13 bases spanning the gap. There are 15 residues in the CDR3. Germline assignment: CDR1 MRHNA and CDR2 SNTAGT. Data came from immunoSEQ multiplex PCR; TCRdb stores just in-frame clones and leaves some out. The repertoire includes millions of clones, around 96% of them detected once, and more than 0.95% sits in the top ten. General study points: In general, naive subsets displayed greater estimated richness than memory subsets did. The four-donor shared clonotypes exceeded non-shared clonotypes in generation probability, with non-shared ones scoring lower. Investigators expected sequencing depth to affect clonotype sharing among donors.

The gene calls are TRBV6-4 and TRBJ2-3, with D uncertain. The receptor was derived from a man in his late teens or twenties in good health. Material for sequencing was naive CD8+ T cells sorted from blood. The CDR3 region has the DNA TGTGCCAGCAGTGACTTTGTGGCGGTCGGAGATACGCAGTATTTT. The encoded protein is CASSDFVAVGDTQYF.